What follows is one T cell receptor beta chain and its context. This record comes from a study of blood T cell repertoires in COVID-19. Study summary: Both acute and convalescent COVID-19 samples were obtained from the United States, Italy and Spain.

As handled by the study authors: For nucleated cells, counts were estimated from reference gene primer amplification. Assay: immunoSEQ multiplex PCR; the TCRdb copy retains only in-frame clones and omits some. V, J and clone size are those of that table, while D and trimming were read from the DNA. The sample lists 200,000 to 300,000 clones; about 86% were seen once. Sequencing used peripheral blood. The TCR was taken from an elderly man with acute or convalescent COVID-19.

CDR3 protein: CASSLPGTSWTGELFF. The CDR3 DNA is TGTGCCAGCAGCCTCCCTGGGACTAGCTGGACCGGGGAGCTGTTTTTT. The chain recombines TRBV7-8 with TRBJ2-2, with 9 bases identical to TRBD2. J lost 5 bases, V lost 5 bases, and 9 bases had no gene match. The CDR3 has 16 amino acids. Germline CDR1 is SGHVS and CDR2 is FQNEAQ.